This passage covers 18 T cell receptor beta chains from one sample sequenced in a study of vaccination effects on CD4 cells after COVID-19. Produced via immunoSEQ multiplex PCR; TCRdb's table is partial and in-frame only. The sample holds some 28,000 clones; 60% to 80% are singletons and the top ten take 9.9%. What these receptors recognize is not known. Once cultured for roughly nine days, the cells underwent separation to obtain CD4+ T cells. The sequences come from CD4+ T cells from PBMCs cultured without peptide, collected before COVID-19 vaccination. The receptors were sampled from a human donor who received a COVID-19 vaccine.

The CDR3 loop is CASSLQGSETQYF. CDR3 sequence (DNA): TGTGCCAGCAGCTTACAGGGTTCGGAGACCCAGTACTTC. This sequence joins TRBV7-9 and TRBJ2-5; D is perhaps TRBD1 (5 bases). The CDR3 is 13 residues long. Trimming shortened V by 2 bases and J by 5 bases, and 9 bases separated the two germline ends. The germline gives CDR1 SEHNR, CDR2 FQNEAQ (reference sequence).

This clone qualifies as medium-sized (0.01 to 0.1%). The sample holds other DNA sequences that translate to the same CDR3. V is TRBV30 and J is TRBJ1-5; D remains unclear. There are 13 residues in the CDR3. Trimming left V 0 bases short and J 4 bases short, with 7 bases between. Germline CDR1 GTSNPN, CDR2 SVGIG (reference sequence). The CDR3 region has the DNA TGTGCCTGGAGTGTACAACGGAATCAGCCCCAGCATTTT. Amino acids: CAWSVQRNQPQHF. The whole variable domain, remainder taken from reference TRBV30 and TRBJ1-5, is SQTIHQWPATLVQPVGSPLSLECTVEGTSNPNLYWYRQAAGRGLQLLFYSVGIGQISSEVPQNLSASRPQDRQFILSSKKLLLSDSGFYLCAWSVQRNQPQHFGDGTRLSIL.

This clone was recorded a few times. The genes are TRBV5-6 and TRBJ1-6; D ambiguous. With 4 bases removed from V and 7 bases from J, the gap between germline ends came to 18 bases. Germline-derived CDR1 and CDR2 are SGHDT and YYEEEE. The CDR3 has 16 amino acids. The CDR3 DNA reads TGTGCCAGCAGCGGCCCCGGGAGGTCTGAAAATTCACCCCTCCACTTT. Protein product: CASSGPGRSENSPLHF.

This clone was detected only a few times. The V gene is TRBV29-1, the J gene TRBJ1-1; D is unclear. Trimming cost V 3 bases and J 1 base, with 6 bases left between them. This CDR3 is 12 amino acids long. CDR1 SQVTM and CDR2 ANQGSEA come from the germline V gene. The CDR3 nucleotides read TGCAGCGTTGATGGCGGGAACACTGAAGCTTTCTTT. It yields the protein CSVDGGNTEAFF.

The V call is TRBV5-1, the J call TRBJ1-4; 7 bases are shared with TRBD1. The germline gives CDR1 SGHRS, CDR2 YFSETQ. This CDR3 spans 14 amino acids. V shed 3 bases, J shed 4 bases, and the junction held 3 bases outside the gene matches. Here the CDR3 reads CASSSGQNNEKLFF. The DNA of the CDR3 is TGCGCCAGCAGCTCGGGACAGAATAATGAAAAACTGTTTTTT.

This chain joins TRBV7-9 and TRBJ2-2; 15 nucleotides agree with TRBD2. From germline, CDR1 is SEHNR and CDR2 FQNEAQ (reference sequence). Trimming removed 5 bases from V and 3 bases from J; junction bases left unmatched: 7. CDR3 length equals 18 residues. This chain's CDR3 is CASSLGTSGRRDTGELFF. In DNA form, the CDR3 reads TGTGCCAGCAGCCTCGGGACTAGCGGGAGGAGGGACACCGGGGAGCTGTTTTTT.

This clone was found a few times. The rearrangement uses TRBV5-1 and TRBJ1-5; a weak D match, TRBD1 (5 bases). With 4 bases removed from V and 3 bases from J, the gap between germline ends came to 11 bases. The germline V gene encodes CDR1 SGHRS and CDR2 YFSETQ. CDR3 length: 14 residues. The CDR3 loop reads CASSPGPYNQPQHF. The CDR3 DNA reads TGCGCCAGCAGCCCGGGGCCTTACAATCAGCCCCAGCATTTT.

The V call is TRBV27, the J call TRBJ1-3; perhaps TRBD1 as D (6 bases). This CDR3 spans 14 amino acids. Deletions cut 8 bases from V and 2 bases from J, with 13 bases between. CDR1 and CDR2 (germline): MNHEY, SMNVEV (reference sequence). CDR3 region: CASWRGEAGNTIYF. The CDR3 bases are TGTGCCAGCTGGAGGGGGGAGGCTGGAAACACCATATATTTT.

CDR3: CASSQGQSRQPQHF. CDR3 bases: TGTGCCAGCTCACAAGGACAGAGTCGTCAGCCCCAGCATTTT. The chain uses TRBV18 and TRBJ1-5, with D perhaps TRBD1 (6 bases). The CDR3 is 14 residues long. Germline-derived CDR1 and CDR2 are KGHSH and LQKENI. The V gene lost 4 bases and the J gene lost 6 bases, with 13 bases spanning the gap.

The sample holds a few counts of this clone. This chain links TRBV6-5 with TRBJ1-1; D not certain. Trimming took off 6 bases at V and 1 base at J, with 3 bases between the two ends. Per the germline V gene, CDR1 is MNHEY and CDR2 is SVGAGI. This CDR3 has 11 amino acids. The CDR3 DNA is TGTGCCAGCAGGACGAACACTGAAGCTTTCTTT. Translating gives CASRTNTEAFF.

This chain joins TRBV7-9 and TRBJ2-3; D gene ambiguous. CDR1 and CDR2 from the germline V gene are SEHNR and FQNEAQ (reference sequence). CDR3 size: 13 residues. V was pared by 2 bases and J by 5 bases, with 8 bases between. CDR3 sequence (DNA): TGTGCCAGCAGCTTATTTGCCGAAGATACGCAGTATTTT. It specifies CASSLFAEDTQYF.

The rearrangement uses TRBV4-1 and TRBJ1-2; the D is unclear. Germline CDR1 is MGHRA and CDR2 is YSYEKL. The length of the CDR3 is 13 residues. The V gene lost 0 bases and the J gene lost 9 bases, with 11 bases spanning the gap. This CDR3 is CASSQDARPSYTF. In DNA form, the CDR3 reads TGCGCCAGCAGCCAAGATGCCAGACCAAGCTACACCTTC.

The chain couples TRBV30 to TRBJ1-2; TRBD1 agrees at 9 bases. The trim removed 4 bases at V and 1 base at J, leaving 13 bases unmatched. CDR1 is GTSNPN, CDR2 SVGIG, per germline (reference sequence). The CDR3 length is 17 residues. CDR3 protein: CAWKGGGQGRFNYGYTF. The CDR3 DNA follows: TGTGCCTGGAAGGGAGGGGGACAGGGTAGGTTTAACTATGGCTACACCTTC.

This clone came up a few times. In DNA, the CDR3 is TGTGCCAGCAGTGAAATCCGGGATCAGCCCCAGCATTTT. Amino acid sequence: CASSEIRDQPQHF. This chain connects TRBV2 to TRBJ1-5; D remains unclear. The germline V and J ends were trimmed by 2 bases and 5 bases, with 7 bases remaining between them. The CDR3 runs 13 residues. The germline gives CDR1 SNHLY, CDR2 FYNNEI.

This clone was detected a few times. The chain couples TRBV18 to TRBJ2-7; tentative D call: TRBD2 (6 bases). This CDR3 is built from 14 residues. The V gene's germline CDR1 is KGHSH and CDR2 LQKENI. Between the trimmed V and J ends, which lost 3 bases and 2 bases, there was a span of 11 bases. CDR3 bases: TGTGCCAGCTCACCGGAGGGCCTGACCTACGAGCAGTACTTC. Amino acid sequence: CASSPEGLTYEQYF.

The chain combines TRBV6-1 with TRBJ1-6, with no clear D. V lost 2 bases and J lost 10, with 9 bases in between. Germline CDR1 reads MNHNS; CDR2 reads SASEGT. The CDR3 has 13 amino acids. The CDR3 nucleotides are TGTGCCAGCAGTGAAAATCCCGGGTCACCCCTCCACTTT. The encoded protein is CASSENPGSPLHF.

J is TRBJ2-2 and V is TRBV6-1; 7 bases match TRBD2. V dropped 2 bases and J dropped 7; count of bases not matched to a gene: 7. The CDR3 is 15 residues long. Germline CDR1 reads MNHNS; CDR2 reads SASEGT. The CDR3 sequence is CASSEWGGVGGELFF. The CDR3 nucleotides are TGTGCCAGCAGTGAATGGGGGGGGGTCGGCGGGGAGCTGTTTTTT.

This clone was recorded a few times. This chain joins TRBV5-1 and TRBJ1-2, with a possible D match to TRBD1 (5 bases). This CDR3 is 14 amino acids long. V dropped 4 bases and J dropped 4 bases, with 14 bases sitting between them. CDR1 is SGHRS and CDR2 is YFSETQ in the germline V gene. CDR3 coding DNA: TGCGCCAGCAGCCCAAACCCAGGGTCCTATGGCTACACCTTC. Amino acids: CASSPNPGSYGYTF. The full variable domain, rest sourced from reference TRBV5-1 and TRBJ1-2, is KAGVTQTPRYLIKTRGQQVTLSCSPISGHRSVSWYQQTPGQGLQFLFEYFSETQRNKGNFPGRFSGRQFSNSRSEMNVSTLELGDSALYLCASSPNPGSYGYTFGSGTRLTVV.